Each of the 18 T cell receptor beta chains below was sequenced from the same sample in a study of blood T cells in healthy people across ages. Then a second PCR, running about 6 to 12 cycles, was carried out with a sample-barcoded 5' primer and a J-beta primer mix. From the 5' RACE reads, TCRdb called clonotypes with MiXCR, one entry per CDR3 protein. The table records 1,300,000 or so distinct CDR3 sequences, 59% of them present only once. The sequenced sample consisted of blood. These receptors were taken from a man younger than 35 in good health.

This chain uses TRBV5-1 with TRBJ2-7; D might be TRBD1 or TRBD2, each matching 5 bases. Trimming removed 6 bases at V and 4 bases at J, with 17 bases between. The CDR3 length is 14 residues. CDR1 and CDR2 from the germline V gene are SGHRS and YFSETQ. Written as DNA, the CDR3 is TGCGCCAGCACCTTCGGGGACCTTCCTTACGAGCAGTACTTC. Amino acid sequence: CASTFGDLPYEQYF.

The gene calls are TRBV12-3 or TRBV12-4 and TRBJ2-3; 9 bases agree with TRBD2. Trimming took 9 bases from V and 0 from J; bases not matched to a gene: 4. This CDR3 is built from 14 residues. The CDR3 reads CARNSGGSTDTQYF. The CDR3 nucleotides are TGTGCCAGGAATAGCGGGGGCAGCACAGATACGCAGTATTTT.

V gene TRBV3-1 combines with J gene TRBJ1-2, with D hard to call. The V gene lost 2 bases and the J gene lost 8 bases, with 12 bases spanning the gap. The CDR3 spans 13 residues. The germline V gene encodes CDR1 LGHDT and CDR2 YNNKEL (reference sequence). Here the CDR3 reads CASSQSEYGGYTF. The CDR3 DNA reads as TGTGCCAGCAGCCAATCAGAATACGGAGGCTACACCTTC.

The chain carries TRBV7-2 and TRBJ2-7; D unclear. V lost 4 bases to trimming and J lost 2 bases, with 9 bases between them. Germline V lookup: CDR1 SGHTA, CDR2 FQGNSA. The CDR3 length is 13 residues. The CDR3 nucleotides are TGTGCCAGCAGCTACTTTGGGGCCTACGAGCAGTACTTC. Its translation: CASSYFGAYEQYF.

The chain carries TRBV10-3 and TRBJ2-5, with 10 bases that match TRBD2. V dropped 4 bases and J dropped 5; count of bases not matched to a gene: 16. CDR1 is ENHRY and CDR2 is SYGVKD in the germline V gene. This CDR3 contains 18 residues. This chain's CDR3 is CAISGPGLAPDAGETQYF. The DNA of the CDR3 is TGTGCCATCAGTGGTCCGGGACTAGCGCCAGACGCAGGGGAGACCCAGTACTTC.

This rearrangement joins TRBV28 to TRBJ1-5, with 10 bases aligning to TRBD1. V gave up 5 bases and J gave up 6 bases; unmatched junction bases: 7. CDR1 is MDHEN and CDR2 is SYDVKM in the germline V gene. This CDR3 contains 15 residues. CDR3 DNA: TGTGCCAGCAGTCCCCCGGACAGGGGGAGTCAGCCCCAGCATTTT. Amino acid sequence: CASSPPDRGSQPQHF.

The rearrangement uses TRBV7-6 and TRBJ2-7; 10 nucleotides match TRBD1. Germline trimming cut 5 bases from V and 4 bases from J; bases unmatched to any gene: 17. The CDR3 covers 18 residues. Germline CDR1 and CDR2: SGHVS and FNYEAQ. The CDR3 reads CASSVQPGTGEALYEQYF. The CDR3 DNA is TGTGCCAGCAGCGTCCAGCCGGGGACAGGGGAAGCCTTATACGAGCAGTACTTC. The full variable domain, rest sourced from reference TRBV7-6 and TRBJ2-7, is GAGVSQSPRYKVTKRGQDVALRCDPISGHVSLYWYRQALGQGPEFLTYFNYEAQQDKSGLPNDRFSAERPEGSISTLTIQRTEQRDSAMYRCASSVQPGTGEALYEQYFGPGTRLTVT.

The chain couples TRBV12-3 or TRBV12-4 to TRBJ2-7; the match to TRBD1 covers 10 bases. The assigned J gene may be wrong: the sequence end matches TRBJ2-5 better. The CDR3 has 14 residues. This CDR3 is CASSLVGQGRTQYF. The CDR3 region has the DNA TGTGCCAGCAGTTTAGTGGGACAGGGGAGGACCCAGTACTTC.

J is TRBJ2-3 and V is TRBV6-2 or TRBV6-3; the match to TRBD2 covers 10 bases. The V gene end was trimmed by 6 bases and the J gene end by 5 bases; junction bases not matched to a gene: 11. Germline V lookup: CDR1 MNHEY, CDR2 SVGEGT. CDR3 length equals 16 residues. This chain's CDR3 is CASSLSAGGSGDTQYF. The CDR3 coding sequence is TGTGCCAGCAGCCTATCAGCGGGAGGGAGTGGAGATACGCAGTATTTT.

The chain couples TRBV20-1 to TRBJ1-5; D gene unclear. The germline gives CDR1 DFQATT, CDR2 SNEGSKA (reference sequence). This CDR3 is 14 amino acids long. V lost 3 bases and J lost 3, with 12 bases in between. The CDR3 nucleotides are TGCAGTGCTAGTTATTCGGGTCTCAATCAGCCCCAGCATTTT. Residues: CSASYSGLNQPQHF.

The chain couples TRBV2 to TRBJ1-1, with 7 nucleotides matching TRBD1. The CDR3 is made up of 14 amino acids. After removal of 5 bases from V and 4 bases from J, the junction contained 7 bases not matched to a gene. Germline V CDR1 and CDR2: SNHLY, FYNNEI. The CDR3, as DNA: TGTGCCAGCAGTAACAGGGGTGGAGGCACTGAAGCTTTCTTT. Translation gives CASSNRGGGTEAFF. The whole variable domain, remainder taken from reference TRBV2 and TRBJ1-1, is EPEVTQTPSHQVTQMGQEVILRCVPISNHLYFYWYRQILGQKVEFLVSFYNNEISEKSEIFDDQFSVERPDGSNFTLKIRSTKLEDSAMYFCASSNRGGGTEAFFGQGTRLTVV.

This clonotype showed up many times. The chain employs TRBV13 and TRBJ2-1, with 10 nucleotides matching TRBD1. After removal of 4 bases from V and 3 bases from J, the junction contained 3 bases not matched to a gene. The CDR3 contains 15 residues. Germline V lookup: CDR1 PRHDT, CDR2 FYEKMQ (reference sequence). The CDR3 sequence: CASSSRDRGYNEQFF. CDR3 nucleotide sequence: TGTGCCAGCAGCTCCCGGGACAGGGGCTACAATGAGCAGTTCTTC.

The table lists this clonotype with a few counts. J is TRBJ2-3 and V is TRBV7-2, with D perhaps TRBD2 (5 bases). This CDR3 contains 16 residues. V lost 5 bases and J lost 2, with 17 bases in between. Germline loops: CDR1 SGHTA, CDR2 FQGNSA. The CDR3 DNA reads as TGTGCCAGCAGCCCTAGCCGGGCAGGAAACACAGATACGCAGTATTTT. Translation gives CASSPSRAGNTDTQYF.

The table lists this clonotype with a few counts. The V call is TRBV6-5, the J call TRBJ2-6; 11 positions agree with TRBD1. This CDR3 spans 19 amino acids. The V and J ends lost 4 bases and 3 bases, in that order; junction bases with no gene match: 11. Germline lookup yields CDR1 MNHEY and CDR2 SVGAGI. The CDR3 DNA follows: TGTGCCAGCAGTTCCCTCCCCCGGACAGGGGGCAGTGGGGCCAACGTCCTGACTTTC. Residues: CASSSLPRTGGSGANVLTF.

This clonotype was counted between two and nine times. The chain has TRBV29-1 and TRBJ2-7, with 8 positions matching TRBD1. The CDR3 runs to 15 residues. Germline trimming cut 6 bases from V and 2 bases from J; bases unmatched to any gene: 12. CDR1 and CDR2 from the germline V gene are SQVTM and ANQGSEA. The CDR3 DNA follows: TGCAGCGTCCTCGTGGGCAGGGGGCGCCCCTACGAGCAGTACTTC. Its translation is CSVLVGRGRPYEQYF.

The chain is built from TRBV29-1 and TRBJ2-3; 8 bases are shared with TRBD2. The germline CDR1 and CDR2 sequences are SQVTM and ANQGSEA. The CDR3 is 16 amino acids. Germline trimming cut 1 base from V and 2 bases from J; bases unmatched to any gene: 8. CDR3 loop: CSVEGETSAYTDTQYF. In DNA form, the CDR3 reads TGCAGCGTTGAAGGGGAGACTAGCGCCTACACAGATACGCAGTATTTT.

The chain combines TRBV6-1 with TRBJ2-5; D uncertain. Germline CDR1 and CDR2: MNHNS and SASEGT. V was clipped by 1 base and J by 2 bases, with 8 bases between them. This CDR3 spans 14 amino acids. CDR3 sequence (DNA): TGTGCCAGCAGTGAAGTGGACGGTCAAGAGACCCAGTACTTC. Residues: CASSEVDGQETQYF.

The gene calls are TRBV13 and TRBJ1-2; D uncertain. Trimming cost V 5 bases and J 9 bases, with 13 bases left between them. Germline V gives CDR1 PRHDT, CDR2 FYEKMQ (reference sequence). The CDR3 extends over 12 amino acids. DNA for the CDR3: TGTGCCAGCAGCCCCAGTTGGGATCGCTACACCTTC. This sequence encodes CASSPSWDRYTF.